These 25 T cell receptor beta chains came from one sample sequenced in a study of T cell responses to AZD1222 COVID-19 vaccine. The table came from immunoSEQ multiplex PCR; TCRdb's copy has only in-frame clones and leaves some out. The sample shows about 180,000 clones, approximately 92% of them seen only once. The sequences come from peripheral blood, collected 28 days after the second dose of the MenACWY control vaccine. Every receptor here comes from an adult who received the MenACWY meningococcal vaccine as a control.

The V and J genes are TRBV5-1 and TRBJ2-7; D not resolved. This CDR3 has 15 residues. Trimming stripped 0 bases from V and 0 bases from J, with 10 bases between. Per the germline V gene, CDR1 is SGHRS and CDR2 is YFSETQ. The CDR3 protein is CASSLVAQSSYEQYF. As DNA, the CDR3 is TGCGCCAGCAGCTTGGTAGCCCAGAGCTCCTACGAGCAGTACTTC.

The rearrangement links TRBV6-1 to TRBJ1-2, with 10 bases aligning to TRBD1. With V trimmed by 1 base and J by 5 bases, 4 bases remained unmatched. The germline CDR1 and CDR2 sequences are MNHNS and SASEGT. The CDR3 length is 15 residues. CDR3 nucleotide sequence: TGTGCCAGCAGTGAAGTGGACAGGGGGAAATATGGCTACACCTTC. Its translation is CASSEVDRGKYGYTF.

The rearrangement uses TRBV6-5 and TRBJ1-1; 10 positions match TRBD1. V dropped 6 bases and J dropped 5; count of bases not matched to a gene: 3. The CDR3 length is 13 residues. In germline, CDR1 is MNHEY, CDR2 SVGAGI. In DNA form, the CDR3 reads TGTGCCAGCAGCGACAGGGGGCGGACTGAAGCTTTCTTT. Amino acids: CASSDRGRTEAFF.

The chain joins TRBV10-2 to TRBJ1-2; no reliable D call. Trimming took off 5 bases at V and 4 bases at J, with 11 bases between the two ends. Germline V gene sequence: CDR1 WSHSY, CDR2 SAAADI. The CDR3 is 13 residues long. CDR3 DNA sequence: TGCGCCAGCAGTTTTACCCTTTCCTATGGCTACACCTTC. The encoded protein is CASSFTLSYGYTF.

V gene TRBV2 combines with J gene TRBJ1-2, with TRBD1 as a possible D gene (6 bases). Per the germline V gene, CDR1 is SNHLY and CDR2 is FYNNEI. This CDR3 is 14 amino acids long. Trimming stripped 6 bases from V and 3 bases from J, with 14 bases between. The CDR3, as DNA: TGTGCCAGCAGCGGCGGACAGACGCACTATGGCTACACCTTC. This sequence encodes CASSGGQTHYGYTF.

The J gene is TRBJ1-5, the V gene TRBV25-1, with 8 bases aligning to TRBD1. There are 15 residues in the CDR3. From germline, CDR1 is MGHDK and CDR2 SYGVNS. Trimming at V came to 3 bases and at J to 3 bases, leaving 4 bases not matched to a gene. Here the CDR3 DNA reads TGTGCCAGCAGTGATAGCCAGGGGGCCAATCAGCCCCAGCATTTT. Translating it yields CASSDSQGANQPQHF. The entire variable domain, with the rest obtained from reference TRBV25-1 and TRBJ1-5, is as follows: EADIYQTPRYLVIGTGKKITLECSQTMGHDKMYWYQQDPGMELHLIHYSYGVNSTEKGDLSSESTVSRIRTEHFPLTLESARPSHTSQYLCASSDSQGANQPQHFGDGTRLSIL.

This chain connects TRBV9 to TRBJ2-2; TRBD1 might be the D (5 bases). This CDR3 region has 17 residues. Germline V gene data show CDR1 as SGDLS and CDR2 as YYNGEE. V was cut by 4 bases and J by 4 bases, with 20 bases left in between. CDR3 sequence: CASSPRRTRDGTGELFF. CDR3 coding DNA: TGTGCCAGCAGCCCCAGACGGACCAGGGATGGCACCGGGGAGCTGTTTTTT.

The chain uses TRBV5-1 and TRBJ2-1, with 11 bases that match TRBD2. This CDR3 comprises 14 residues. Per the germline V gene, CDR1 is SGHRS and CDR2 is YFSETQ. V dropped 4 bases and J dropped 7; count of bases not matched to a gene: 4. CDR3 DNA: TGCGCCAGCAGCCTACTAGCGGGGGTTAATGAGCAGTTCTTC. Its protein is CASSLLAGVNEQFF.

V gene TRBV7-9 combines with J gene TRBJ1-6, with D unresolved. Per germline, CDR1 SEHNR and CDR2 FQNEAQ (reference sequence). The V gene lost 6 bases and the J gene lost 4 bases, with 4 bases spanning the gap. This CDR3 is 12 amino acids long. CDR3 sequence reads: CASRTYNSPLHF. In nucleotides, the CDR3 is TGTGCCAGCAGGACTTATAATTCACCCCTCCACTTT.

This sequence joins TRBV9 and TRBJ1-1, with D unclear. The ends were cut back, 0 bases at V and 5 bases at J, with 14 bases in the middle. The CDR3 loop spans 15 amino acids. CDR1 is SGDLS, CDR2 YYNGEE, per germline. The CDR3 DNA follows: TGTGCCAGCAGCGTAGCTGGAGGTGGATGGACTGAAGCTTTCTTT. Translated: CASSVAGGGWTEAFF.

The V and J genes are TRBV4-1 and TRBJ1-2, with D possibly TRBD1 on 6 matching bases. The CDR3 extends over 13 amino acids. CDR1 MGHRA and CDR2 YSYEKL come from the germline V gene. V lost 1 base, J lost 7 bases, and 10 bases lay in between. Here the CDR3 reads CASSQAGAPGYTF. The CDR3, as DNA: TGCGCCAGCAGCCAAGCAGGGGCCCCTGGCTACACCTTC.

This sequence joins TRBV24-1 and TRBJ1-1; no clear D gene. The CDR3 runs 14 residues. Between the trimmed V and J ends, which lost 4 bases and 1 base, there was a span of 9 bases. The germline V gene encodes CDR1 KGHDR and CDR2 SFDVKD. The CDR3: CATSENGRNTEAFF. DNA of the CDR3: TGTGCCACCAGTGAAAATGGACGGAACACTGAAGCTTTCTTT.

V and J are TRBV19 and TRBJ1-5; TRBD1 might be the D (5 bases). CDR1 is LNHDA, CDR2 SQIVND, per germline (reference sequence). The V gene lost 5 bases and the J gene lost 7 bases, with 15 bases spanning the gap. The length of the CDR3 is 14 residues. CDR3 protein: CASSPRSGAQPQHF. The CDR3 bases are TGTGCCAGTAGTCCCCGATCCGGGGCGCAGCCCCAGCATTTT.

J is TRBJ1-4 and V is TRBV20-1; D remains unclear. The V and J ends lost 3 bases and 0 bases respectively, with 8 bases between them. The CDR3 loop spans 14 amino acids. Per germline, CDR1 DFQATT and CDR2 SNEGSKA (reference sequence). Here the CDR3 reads CSASESTTNEKLFF. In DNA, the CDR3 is TGCAGTGCTAGTGAGTCGACAACTAATGAAAAACTGTTTTTT.

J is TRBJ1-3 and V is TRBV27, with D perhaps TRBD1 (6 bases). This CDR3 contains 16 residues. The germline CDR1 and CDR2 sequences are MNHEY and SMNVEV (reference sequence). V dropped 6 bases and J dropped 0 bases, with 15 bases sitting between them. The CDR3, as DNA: TGTGCCAGCAGCTCAGACAGGCCAGTCTCTGGAAACACCATATATTTT. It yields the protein CASSSDRPVSGNTIYF.

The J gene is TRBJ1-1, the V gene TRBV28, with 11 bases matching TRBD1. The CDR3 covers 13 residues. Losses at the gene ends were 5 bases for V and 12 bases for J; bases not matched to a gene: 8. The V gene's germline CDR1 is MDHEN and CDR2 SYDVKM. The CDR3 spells CASSGGDRGLTFF. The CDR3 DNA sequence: TGTGCCAGCAGTGGGGGGGACAGGGGGTTAACTTTCTTT.

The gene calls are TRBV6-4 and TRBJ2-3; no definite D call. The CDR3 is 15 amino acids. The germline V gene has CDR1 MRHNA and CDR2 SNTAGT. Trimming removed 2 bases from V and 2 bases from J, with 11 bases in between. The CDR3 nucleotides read TGTGCCAGCAGTGACGACGGCTCGCCCACAGATACGCAGTATTTT. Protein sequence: CASSDDGSPTDTQYF.

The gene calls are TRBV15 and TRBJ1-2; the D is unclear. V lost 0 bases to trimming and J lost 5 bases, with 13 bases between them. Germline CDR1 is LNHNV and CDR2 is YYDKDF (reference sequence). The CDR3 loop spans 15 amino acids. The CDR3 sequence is CATSRDHDVAYGYTF. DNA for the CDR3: TGTGCCACCAGCAGAGATCATGACGTGGCTTATGGCTACACCTTC.

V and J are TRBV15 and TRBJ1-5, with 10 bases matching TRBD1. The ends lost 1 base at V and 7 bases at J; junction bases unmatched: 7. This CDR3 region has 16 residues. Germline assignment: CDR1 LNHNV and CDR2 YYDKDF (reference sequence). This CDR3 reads CATSRVVTGGYQPQHF. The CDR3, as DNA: TGTGCCACCAGCAGAGTGGTGACAGGGGGCTACCAGCCCCAGCATTTT. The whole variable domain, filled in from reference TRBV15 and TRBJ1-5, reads DAMVIQNPRYQVTQFGKPVTLSCSQTLNHNVMYWYQQKSSQAPKLLFHYYDKDFNNEADTPDNFQSRRPNTSFCFLDIRSPGLGDTAMYLCATSRVVTGGYQPQHFGDGTRLSIL.

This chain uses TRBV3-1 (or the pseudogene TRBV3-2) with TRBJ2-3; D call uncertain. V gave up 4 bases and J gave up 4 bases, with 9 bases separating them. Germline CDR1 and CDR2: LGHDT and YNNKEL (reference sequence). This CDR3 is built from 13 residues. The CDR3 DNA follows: TGTGCCAGCAGCCCCGACTTGGCAGATACGCAGTATTTT. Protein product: CASSPDLADTQYF.

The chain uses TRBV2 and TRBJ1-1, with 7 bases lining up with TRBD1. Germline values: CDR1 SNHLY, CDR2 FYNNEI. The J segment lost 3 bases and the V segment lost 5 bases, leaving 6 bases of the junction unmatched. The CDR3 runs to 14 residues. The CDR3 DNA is TGTGCCAGCAGTATCCGACAGGGTTACACTGAAGCTTTCTTT. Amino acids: CASSIRQGYTEAFF.

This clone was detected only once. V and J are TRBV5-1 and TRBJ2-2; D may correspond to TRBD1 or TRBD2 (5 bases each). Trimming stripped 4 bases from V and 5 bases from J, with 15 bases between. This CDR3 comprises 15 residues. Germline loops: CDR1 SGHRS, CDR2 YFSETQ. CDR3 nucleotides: TGCGCCAGCAGCCAACGGGGCTTTGATACCGGGGAGCTGTTTTTT. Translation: CASSQRGFDTGELFF.

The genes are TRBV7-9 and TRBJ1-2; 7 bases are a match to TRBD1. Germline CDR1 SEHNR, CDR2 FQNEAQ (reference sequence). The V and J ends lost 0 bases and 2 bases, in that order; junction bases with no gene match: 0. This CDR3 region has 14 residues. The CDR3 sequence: CASSLAGQNYGYTF. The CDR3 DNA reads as TGTGCCAGCAGCTTAGCGGGACAGAACTATGGCTACACCTTC.

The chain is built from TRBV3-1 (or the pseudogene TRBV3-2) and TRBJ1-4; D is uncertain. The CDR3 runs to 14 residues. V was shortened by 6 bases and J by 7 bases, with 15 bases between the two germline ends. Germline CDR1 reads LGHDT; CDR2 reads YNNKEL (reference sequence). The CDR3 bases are TGTGCCAGCAGGCACCGGGGTTCTAGTGAAAAACTGTTTTTT. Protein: CASRHRGSSEKLFF.

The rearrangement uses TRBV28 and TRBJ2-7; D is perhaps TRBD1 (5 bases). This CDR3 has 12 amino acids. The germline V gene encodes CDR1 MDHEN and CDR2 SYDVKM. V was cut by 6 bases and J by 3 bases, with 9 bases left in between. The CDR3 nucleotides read TGTGCCAGCAGATCTGACAGCTACGAGCAGTACTTC. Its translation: CASRSDSYEQYF.